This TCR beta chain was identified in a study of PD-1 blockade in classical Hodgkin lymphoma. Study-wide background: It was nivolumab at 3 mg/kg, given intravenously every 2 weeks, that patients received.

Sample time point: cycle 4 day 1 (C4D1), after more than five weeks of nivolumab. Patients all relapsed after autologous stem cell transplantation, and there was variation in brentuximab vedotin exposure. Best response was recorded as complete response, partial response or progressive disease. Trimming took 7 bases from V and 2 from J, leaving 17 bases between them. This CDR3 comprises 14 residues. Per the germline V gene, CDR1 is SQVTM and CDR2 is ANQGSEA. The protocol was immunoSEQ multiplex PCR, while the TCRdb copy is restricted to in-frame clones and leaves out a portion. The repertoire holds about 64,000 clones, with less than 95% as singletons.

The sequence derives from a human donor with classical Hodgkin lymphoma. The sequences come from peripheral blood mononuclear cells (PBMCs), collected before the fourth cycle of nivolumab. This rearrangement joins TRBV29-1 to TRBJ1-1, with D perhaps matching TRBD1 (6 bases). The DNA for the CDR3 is TGCAGCGCCTACCACAGGGCACCTAACACTGAAGCTTTCTTT. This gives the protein CSAYHRAPNTEAFF. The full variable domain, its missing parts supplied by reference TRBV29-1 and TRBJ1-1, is SAVISQKPSRDICQRGTSLTIQCQVDSQVTMMFWYRQQPGQSLTLIATANQGSEATYESGFVIDKFPISRPNLTFSTLTVSNMSPEDSSIYLCSAYHRAPNTEAFFGQGTRLTVV.